This T cell receptor (beta chain) was identified during a study of T cells in Graves' hyperthyroidism and ophthalmopathy. The CDR3 is made up of 17 amino acids. The ends were cut back, 2 bases at V and 4 bases at J, with 20 bases in the middle. Germline V CDR1 and CDR2: ENHRY, SYGVKD. Template material for amplifying TCR beta CDR3 regions consisted of RNA transcripts. First-round RT-PCR targeting the TCR CDR3 was performed with the HTBI primer set. TCRdb reprocessed the multiplex PCR reads via MiXCR and lists one record per CDR3 protein. The profile covers around 620,000 distinct CDR3 sequences, with about 43% appearing a single time and 15% to 20% taken by the ten largest.

This clonotype originated in an adult woman with Graves' disease, either hyperthyroidism or ophthalmopathy (not recorded which). The rearrangement joins TRBV10-3 to TRBJ1-2, with D unclear. Sequencing input: peripheral blood or thyroid tissue (not recorded which). Written as DNA, the CDR3 is TGTGCCATCAGTGAGGATAAGTCTGAGTCCGCAATCTATGGCTACACCTTC. It codes for CAISEDKSESAIYGYTF.